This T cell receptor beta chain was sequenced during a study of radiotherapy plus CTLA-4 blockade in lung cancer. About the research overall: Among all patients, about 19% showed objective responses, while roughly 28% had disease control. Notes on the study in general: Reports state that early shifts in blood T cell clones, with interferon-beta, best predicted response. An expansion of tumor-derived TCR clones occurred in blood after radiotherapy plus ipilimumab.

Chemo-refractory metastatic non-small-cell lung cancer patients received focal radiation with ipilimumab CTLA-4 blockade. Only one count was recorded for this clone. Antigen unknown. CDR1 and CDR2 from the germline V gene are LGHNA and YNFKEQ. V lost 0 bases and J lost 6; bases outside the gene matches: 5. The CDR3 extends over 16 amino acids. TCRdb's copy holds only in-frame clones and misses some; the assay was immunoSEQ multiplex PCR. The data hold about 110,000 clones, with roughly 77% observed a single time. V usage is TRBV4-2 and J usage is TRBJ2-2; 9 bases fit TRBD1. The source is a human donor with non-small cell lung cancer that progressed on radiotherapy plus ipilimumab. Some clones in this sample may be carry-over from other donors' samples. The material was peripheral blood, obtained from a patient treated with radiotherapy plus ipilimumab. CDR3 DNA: TGTGCCAGCAGCCAAGATGGTTGGACAGGGGCCGGGGAGCTGTTTTTT. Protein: CASSQDGWTGAGELFF.